This T cell receptor beta chain was identified during a study of a mutant IDH1 vaccine in newly diagnosed glioma. Study as a whole: Treated patients were roughly 62% male, around 38% female, mean age approximately 41 years.

Libraries were prepared by immunoSEQ multiplex PCR; TCRdb keeps only in-frame clonotypes and omits some of them. This table holds 85,000 to 100,000 clones, approximately 90% found once. The time point: baseline, week 1 (first vaccination visit). Sample treatment: pre-vaccination baseline after standard-of-care therapy. This CDR3 has 12 amino acids. Germline V lookup: CDR1 LNHDA, CDR2 SQIVND (reference sequence). V lost 7 bases, J lost 5 bases, and 8 bases lay in between. The genes are TRBV19 and TRBJ1-4; D remains ambiguous. The sample was PBMCs, taken from a glioma patient treated with radiotherapy, temozolomide or both. This clonotype was sampled from a woman in her 50s with glioma. CDR3 coding DNA: TGTGCCAGTATCGGGGAGAATGAAAAACTGTTTTTT. This sequence encodes CASIGENEKLFF.